The present T cell receptor (beta chain) was sequenced within a study of control samples from healthy donors and cancer patients. Only in-frame clones appear in the TCRdb table, and some are missing; sequencing was by immunoSEQ multiplex PCR. The repertoire holds more than 80,000 clones, approximately 93% seen once, with approximately 7.9% in the top ten. V was pared by 3 bases and J by 4 bases, with 6 bases of the junction left unmatched. Germline loops: CDR1 SGHDN, CDR2 FVKESK. CDR3 length equals 15 residues. The sequencing input was blood. The V call is TRBV14, the J call TRBJ2-1; 7 nucleotides match TRBD1. This TCR was recovered from a man younger than 35 in good health. CDR3 residues: CASSHRTGGYNEQFF. In DNA, the CDR3 is TGTGCCAGCAGCCATAGGACAGGCGGGTACAATGAGCAGTTCTTC.